This T cell receptor beta chain appears in the sequencing data of a study of cytotoxic CD8 clonotypes in ibrutinib-treated CLL. Whole-study context: Patients attained approximately 25 partial and 2 complete responses; at median around 68 months, approximately 15 remained remitted while 12 progressed.

Study findings and constraints: Starting clonality was above that of age-matched healthy donors and tracked circulating CD8+ T-cell counts.

The V gene's germline CDR1 is SQVTM and CDR2 ANQGSEA. This CDR3 is built from 12 residues. The germline V and J ends were trimmed by 7 bases and 0 bases, with 10 bases remaining between them. Method: immunoSEQ multiplex PCR; TCRdb's copy keeps in-frame clones and lacks some. The sample includes about 270,000 clones, approximately 79% of them seen just once. Cryopreserved PBMCs supplied around 1.8 micrograms of genomic DNA for TCR beta libraries. This clone was seen only a few times. Its antigen is not identified. Material: PBMCs, obtained at disease progression, from a patient treated with ibrutinib. This clonotype originated in a human donor with chronic lymphocytic leukemia. The V gene is TRBV29-1, the J gene TRBJ2-7; D gene ambiguous. The CDR3 loop reads CSAVQSSYEQYF. Here the CDR3 DNA reads TGCAGCGCCGTCCAGAGCTCCTACGAGCAGTACTTC.